Presented here are 16 T cell receptor beta chains from one specimen sequenced in a study of regulatory T cells in long-lasting Graves disease (dated by TCRdb to 2020 to 2022). What the time point label conveys for this sample: newly diagnosed GD, antithyroid drugs for less than 3 months. For both TCR sequencing and RNA sequencing, RNA was extracted from PBMCs using TRIzol. Library preparation was by multiplex PCR. These reads were obtained on an Illumina HiSeq 4000. iRepertoire HTBI primers and Arm-PCR amplification of CDR3 regions were used to construct TCR beta libraries. TCRdb itself trimmed the public reads at Q25 with fastp, ran MiXCR and retained productive beta chains. Merged by CDR3 protein, the rows form single entries marked with the most common genes and DNA. The sample contains roughly 510,000 distinct CDR3 sequences, 15% to 20% of them found a single time. The top ten clones comprise 12% of the sample.

This sample was shared with a second study, whose subject was T cells in Graves' hyperthyroidism and ophthalmopathy.

Source: peripheral blood mononuclear cells (PBMCs), taken at new diagnosis, from a patient treated with antithyroid drugs. Receptors were obtained from a man aged 18 to 35 with Graves disease. Donor details come from another sample of the same person, matched by shared clones.

This clonotype has a count of ten or more. The chain has TRBV7-2 and TRBJ2-1; D gene ambiguous. Trimming cost V 7 bases and J 4 bases, with 5 bases left between them. Germline values: CDR1 SGHTA, CDR2 FQGNSA. CDR3 length: 11 amino acids. CDR3 loop: CASTQYNEQFF. The CDR3 DNA follows: TGTGCCAGCACCCAATACAATGAGCAGTTCTTC.

In this sample, this clonotype turned up a few times. The chain couples TRBV20-1 to TRBJ2-3; TRBD2 is a possible D gene (7 bases). The germline CDR1 and CDR2 sequences are DFQATT and SNEGSKA (reference sequence). The ends were cut back, 0 bases at V and 5 bases at J, with 15 bases in the middle. This CDR3 has 15 amino acids. CDR3 sequence: CSARDPGGGGDTQYF. The CDR3, as DNA: TGCAGTGCTAGAGATCCGGGGGGAGGGGGAGATACGCAGTATTTT.

The chain combines TRBV7-3 with TRBJ2-7; 10 positions match TRBD2. CDR1 and CDR2 (germline): SGHTA, FQGTGA. Trimming took 3 bases from V and 6 from J; bases not matched to a gene: 8. The CDR3 runs 15 residues. The CDR3 is CASSFRLAGISEQYF. CDR3 bases: TGTGCCAGCAGCTTTCGACTAGCGGGCATCTCCGAGCAGTACTTC.

There are many counts of this clonotype. This chain uses TRBV11-2 with TRBJ1-1; 8 bases are a match to TRBD1. Germline CDR1 and CDR2: SGHAT and FQNNGV. Trimming at V came to 2 bases and at J to 6 bases, leaving 8 bases not matched to a gene. This CDR3 spans 15 amino acids. The CDR3 region is CASSLQGARISEAFF. The CDR3 coding sequence is TGTGCCAGCAGCTTACAGGGGGCGCGTATCTCTGAAGCTTTCTTT.

In this sample, this clonotype turned up many times. J is TRBJ2-5 and V is TRBV10-2, with D uncertain. CDR3 size: 15 residues. Trimming removed 0 bases from V and 8 bases from J, with 16 bases in between. The germline CDR1 and CDR2 sequences are WSHSY and SAAADI. The CDR3 DNA reads as TGCGCCAGCAGTGAGTCTTTCCGGGCCTCTAAAACCCAGTACTTC. Translation: CASSESFRASKTQYF.

This clonotype has at least ten counts. The genes are TRBV7-2 and TRBJ2-5; 7 bases are shared with TRBD2. With V trimmed by 1 base and J by 5 bases, 7 bases remained unmatched. From germline, CDR1 is SGHTA and CDR2 FQGNSA. The CDR3 consists of 15 residues. CDR3 loop: CASSLDTRGTETQYF. The CDR3 nucleotides are TGTGCCAGCAGCTTAGATACGCGGGGGACGGAGACCCAGTACTTC. The variable domain in full, with the rest retrieved from reference TRBV7-2 and TRBJ2-5, is GAGVSQSPSNKVTEKGKDVELRCDPISGHTALYWYRQSLGQGLEFLIYFQGNSAPDKSGLPSDRFSAERTGGSVSTLTIQRTQQEDSAVYLCASSLDTRGTETQYFGPGTRLLVL.

V usage is TRBV20-1 and J usage is TRBJ2-1; 13 bases agree with TRBD2. The CDR3 extends over 18 amino acids. Trimming took 2 bases from V and 7 from J; bases not matched to a gene: 14. Germline V gene lookup returns CDR1 DFQATT and CDR2 SNEGSKA (reference sequence). The CDR3 loop reads CSARPKWTSGSRKNEQFF. The DNA of the CDR3 is TGCAGTGCTAGACCGAAGTGGACTAGCGGGAGCCGTAAAAATGAGCAGTTCTTC.

This clonotype came up many times. The V gene is TRBV11-2, the J gene TRBJ2-7, with D possibly being TRBD1 (6 bases). The V gene's germline CDR1 is SGHAT and CDR2 FQNNGV. The CDR3 loop spans 13 amino acids. The V end was cut by 1 base, the J end by 4 bases, with 8 bases between. The CDR3 DNA reads as TGTGCCAGCAGCTTAGGGACAGTGTACGAGCAGTACTTC. Translating gives CASSLGTVYEQYF. Supplemented by reference TRBV11-2 and TRBJ2-7, the full variable domain reads EAGVAQSPRYKIIEKRQSVAFWCNPISGHATLYWYQQILGQGPKLLIQFQNNGVVDDSQLPKDRFSAERLKGVDSTLKIQPAKLEDSAVYLCASSLGTVYEQYFGPGTRLTVT.

The chain links TRBV20-1 to TRBJ1-3, with 9 bases fitting TRBD1. The CDR3 is 14 amino acids. Germline lookup yields CDR1 DFQATT and CDR2 SNEGSKA (reference sequence). J lost 9 bases, V lost 6 bases, and 12 bases had no gene match. CDR3 nucleotides: TGCAGTGCCACTCCGGGACAGGGTATGAGCACCATATATTTT. Residues: CSATPGQGMSTIYF.

In this sample, this clonotype turned up many times. V usage is TRBV20-1 and J usage is TRBJ1-5, with 9 bases fitting TRBD1. Trimming at V came to 6 bases and at J to 7 bases, leaving 13 bases not matched to a gene. CDR1 is DFQATT and CDR2 is SNEGSKA in the germline V gene (reference sequence). CDR3 length: 15 amino acids. The CDR3 region is CSASRTGAPSQPQHF. CDR3 coding DNA: TGCAGTGCCTCTCGGACAGGGGCCCCCTCCCAGCCCCAGCATTTT.

J is TRBJ2-7 and V is TRBV2; possibly TRBD1 for D (6 bases). The V end was cut by 2 bases, the J end by 1 base, with 12 bases between. CDR1 is SNHLY, CDR2 FYNNEI, per germline. The CDR3 consists of 15 residues. CDR3 DNA: TGTGCCAGCAGTGAAAACAGGGACCCGTCCTACGAGCAGTACTTC. Translated: CASSENRDPSYEQYF.

This clonotype has a handful of counts. The chain joins TRBV20-1 to TRBJ2-6; D call uncertain. Germline V gene lookup returns CDR1 DFQATT and CDR2 SNEGSKA (reference sequence). Trimming removed 5 bases from V and 0 bases from J, with 8 bases in between. The CDR3 is 14 residues long. In DNA, the CDR3 is TGCAGTGCTGCTGGAAACTCTGGGGCCAACGTCCTGACTTTC. Its translation: CSAAGNSGANVLTF.

This clonotype has just a few counts. J is TRBJ2-1 and V is TRBV20-1, with TRBD2 matching over 8 bases. The CDR3 extends over 15 amino acids. The V segment lost 1 base and the J segment 3 bases; nucleotides outside the gene matches: 5. Germline V gene data show CDR1 as DFQATT and CDR2 as SNEGSKA (reference sequence). The CDR3 here is CSARAGTSIYNEQFF. CDR3 sequence (DNA): TGCAGTGCTAGAGCCGGGACTAGTATCTACAATGAGCAGTTCTTC.

This clonotype appeared many times. V gene TRBV13 combines with J gene TRBJ2-5; D unresolved. Germline V gene data show CDR1 as PRHDT and CDR2 as FYEKMQ (reference sequence). This CDR3 is 16 amino acids long. Between the trimmed V and J ends, which lost 1 base and 5 bases, there was a span of 17 bases. The CDR3 nucleotides read TGTGCCAGCAGCTTAGTGAGGTCTGGGCTTCGGGAGACCCAGTACTTC. Translated: CASSLVRSGLRETQYF.

This clonotype was seen repeatedly, ten times or more. J is TRBJ2-7 and V is TRBV7-6; a possible D gene is TRBD2 (6 bases). Germline values: CDR1 SGHVS, CDR2 FNYEAQ. The CDR3 has 14 residues. The V gene lost 4 bases and the J gene lost 2 bases, with 12 bases spanning the gap. The CDR3 here is CASSSTRSPYEQYF. The DNA of the CDR3 is TGTGCCAGCAGCTCGACTAGATCGCCCTACGAGCAGTACTTC.

This clonotype was picked up a small number of times. This sequence joins TRBV7-2 and TRBJ2-7, with D perhaps assigned TRBD1 or TRBD2 (5 bases each). CDR3 length: 14 residues. Trimming removed 2 bases from V and 0 bases from J, with 8 bases in between. Per germline, CDR1 SGHTA and CDR2 FQGNSA. CDR3 sequence (DNA): TGTGCCAGCAGCTTACAGGGAGTCTCCTACGAGCAGTACTTC. Amino acid sequence: CASSLQGVSYEQYF.